A single sample gave rise to the 21 T cell receptor beta chains below, sequenced in a study of blood T cells in healthy people across ages (dated by TCRdb to between 2015 and 2016). Library preparation employed 5' RACE. The run used an Illumina HiSeq 2500. The second PCR ran for about 6 to 11 cycles and used a J-beta primer mix along with a sample-barcoded 5' primer. The public reads were reprocessed in TCRdb via fastp at Q25 and MiXCR, keeping in-frame beta chains. CDR3 protein duplicates are merged, each entry listing the most common genes and DNA. Present in this sample are more than 650,000 distinct CDR3 sequences, roughly 26% of which were seen just once. The top ten hold under 3% of the sample. Separately, the same data were catalogued under a study of T cells of mothers and their children.

Sequenced sample: blood. These receptors came from a boy aged 5-17 years in good health.

The CDR3 loop reads CASSRTESGANVLTF. CDR3 DNA sequence: TGTGCCAGCAGTCGAACAGAATCTGGGGCCAACGTCCTGACTTTC. The genes are TRBV2 and TRBJ2-6, with unresolved D. V lost 5 bases to trimming and J lost 1 base, with 9 bases between them. The germline gives CDR1 SNHLY, CDR2 FYNNEI. This CDR3 contains 15 residues.

The sample holds a few counts of this clonotype. V gene TRBV27 combines with J gene TRBJ2-5; D gene unclear. CDR3 length: 12 amino acids. Looked up from germline, CDR1 is MNHEY and CDR2 is SMNVEV (reference sequence). The ends were cut back, 5 bases at V and 7 bases at J, with 11 bases in the middle. The CDR3 sequence is CASSTGPGTQYF. CDR3 coding DNA: TGTGCCAGCAGTACCGGCCCGGGGACCCAGTACTTC.

This clonotype was counted a few times. The junction differs from germline at one of its ends, possibly a read error. The V and J genes are TRBV7-2 and TRBJ1-1; TRBD1 matches 9 bases. The germline V gene encodes CDR1 SGHTA and CDR2 FQGNSA. The CDR3 covers 13 residues. The CDR3 DNA follows: TGTGCCAGCAGCTTGGGACAGGGACTTGAAGCTCTCTTT. Translating it yields CASSLGQGLEALF.

This clonotype showed up just a few times. V is TRBV7-9 and J is TRBJ1-2; D is perhaps TRBD1 (6 bases). V was clipped by 5 bases and J by 8 bases, with 15 bases between them. The germline CDR1 and CDR2 sequences are SEHNR and FQNEAQ (reference sequence). CDR3 length equals 13 residues. CDR3: CASSQGLPEGYTF. CDR3 in DNA: TGTGCCAGCAGCCAGGGGCTTCCCGAAGGCTACACCTTC.

There are a few counts of this clonotype. The gene calls are TRBV12-3 or TRBV12-4 and TRBJ2-7; D call uncertain. V lost 1 base to trimming and J lost 2 bases, with 9 bases between them. The CDR3 totals 14 residues. CDR3 protein: CASSLGRSPYEQYF. The CDR3 bases are TGTGCCAGCAGTTTAGGCAGGTCCCCCTACGAGCAGTACTTC.

This clonotype appeared a few times. The V gene is TRBV20-1, the J gene TRBJ2-4; tentative D call: TRBD2 (6 bases). The CDR3 totals 14 residues. V dropped 6 bases and J dropped 3 bases, with 15 bases sitting between them. Germline CDR1 DFQATT, CDR2 SNEGSKA (reference sequence). CDR3 amino acids: CSARDFGGKNIQYF. The CDR3, as DNA: TGCAGTGCGAGGGACTTTGGGGGCAAAAACATTCAGTACTTC.

The rearrangement links TRBV5-1 to TRBJ1-4; tentative D call: TRBD1 (6 bases). V was trimmed by 1 base and J by 5 bases, leaving 15 bases between them. This CDR3 has 16 residues. Germline CDR1 SGHRS, CDR2 YFSETQ. CDR3 DNA sequence: TGCGCCAGCAGCTTGACCGGGACATTTCAGAATGAAAAACTGTTTTTT. This gives the protein CASSLTGTFQNEKLFF.

This clonotype was seen only a few times. The chain carries TRBV10-3 and TRBJ2-5; TRBD1 aligns across 7 bases. Judging by the DNA end, TRBJ2-1 fits better; the J call may be wrong. Per germline, CDR1 ENHRY and CDR2 SYGVKD. CDR3 size: 12 residues. DNA for the CDR3: TGTGCCACCAGGGGGATCGACAATGAGCAGTTCTTC. Amino acid sequence: CATRGIDNEQFF.

This clonotype appeared many times. The J gene is TRBJ2-4, the V gene TRBV5-1; TRBD2 matches at 11 bases. Germline values: CDR1 SGHRS, CDR2 YFSETQ. Unmatched junction bases numbered 0, after V lost 0 bases and J lost 1 base. The CDR3 totals 16 residues. The CDR3 spells CASSLASGGAKNIQYF. CDR3 sequence (DNA): TGCGCCAGCAGCTTGGCTAGCGGGGGGGCCAAAAACATTCAGTACTTC. Full variable domain (rest looked up from reference TRBV5-1 and TRBJ2-4): KAGVTQTPRYLIKTRGQQVTLSCSPISGHRSVSWYQQTPGQGLQFLFEYFSETQRNKGNFPGRFSGRQFSNSRSEMNVSTLELGDSALYLCASSLASGGAKNIQYFGAGTRLSVL.

This rearrangement joins TRBV7-2 to TRBJ1-2; D is ambiguous. The CDR3 sequence is 13 residues long. Per germline, CDR1 SGHTA and CDR2 FQGNSA. With 4 bases removed from V and 1 base from J, the gap between germline ends came to 7 bases. CDR3 nucleotides: TGTGCCAGCAGCTCACGATTTAACTATGGCTACACCTTC. This translates into CASSSRFNYGYTF.

The chain is built from TRBV11-2 and TRBJ2-5, with 14 bases lining up with TRBD2. The CDR3 extends over 16 amino acids. The germline V gene encodes CDR1 SGHAT and CDR2 FQNNGV. Trimming cost V 1 base and J 4 bases; bases outside gene matches: 2. The CDR3: CASSLVGTSGGETQYF. The CDR3 nucleotides are TGTGCCAGCAGCTTAGTGGGGACTAGCGGGGGAGAGACCCAGTACTTC.

This clonotype was observed a few times. The chain carries TRBV6-6 and TRBJ1-2; tentatively, D is TRBD1 (6 bases). Looked up from germline, CDR1 is MNHNY and CDR2 is SVGAGI (reference sequence). The CDR3 runs 13 residues. The V gene lost 8 bases and the J gene lost 2 bases, with 12 bases spanning the gap. This CDR3 is CASRPGANYGYTF. The CDR3 nucleotides read TGTGCCAGCCGGCCAGGGGCCAACTATGGCTACACCTTC.

The table lists this clonotype with a few counts. J is TRBJ1-1 and V is TRBV7-6; TRBD1 is a possible D gene (5 bases). This CDR3 spans 13 amino acids. V was trimmed by 1 base and J by 8 bases, leaving 11 bases between them. Germline CDR1 is SGHVS and CDR2 is FNYEAQ. The CDR3 region is CASSLGVAGEAFF. The CDR3 DNA sequence: TGTGCCAGCAGCTTAGGAGTGGCAGGGGAAGCTTTCTTT. Using reference TRBV7-6 and TRBJ1-1 for the parts outside the CDR3, the full variable domain is GAGVSQSPRYKVTKRGQDVALRCDPISGHVSLYWYRQALGQGPEFLTYFNYEAQQDKSGLPNDRFSAERPEGSISTLTIQRTEQRDSAMYRCASSLGVAGEAFFGQGTRLTVV.

This clonotype appeared a few times. The V call is TRBV20-1, the J call TRBJ2-3; TRBD1 aligns across 7 bases. Trimming cost V 1 base and J 3 bases; bases outside gene matches: 4. The germline V gene has CDR1 DFQATT and CDR2 SNEGSKA (reference sequence). This CDR3 region has 14 residues. CDR3 sequence: CSARGYRGTDTQYF. The CDR3 bases are TGCAGTGCTAGAGGATACAGGGGAACAGATACGCAGTATTTT.

This chain joins TRBV20-1 and TRBJ1-4; 8 bases line up with TRBD1. CDR3 length: 13 amino acids. V lost 6 bases to trimming and J lost 5 bases; unmatched junction nucleotides: 5. Germline V gene data show CDR1 as DFQATT and CDR2 as SNEGSKA (reference sequence). CDR3 DNA sequence: TGCAGTGCCCAGGGGGCTAACAATGAAAAACTGTTTTTT. Its protein is CSAQGANNEKLFF.

In the case of this clonotype: The missing conserved phenylalanine or tryptophan at the end of this CDR3 makes a read error likely. The chain uses TRBV10-3 and TRBJ2-1; possibly TRBD2 for D (5 bases). The CDR3 spans 14 residues. Germline-derived CDR1 and CDR2 are ENHRY and SYGVKD. V was clipped by 11 bases and J by 3 bases, with 17 bases between them. The CDR3 DNA reads TGTGCCTCCACTGACATCGCGGGCTACAATGAGCAGTTCCTC. It is translated as CASTDIAGYNEQFL.

The sample holds many counts of this clonotype. The chain uses TRBV18 and TRBJ2-5; D remains ambiguous. Trimming took 8 bases from V and 5 from J, leaving 12 bases between them. The CDR3 is 12 amino acids. Germline V gene data show CDR1 as KGHSH and CDR2 as LQKENI. Written as DNA, the CDR3 is TGTGCCAGCAGTCCGGTGGGGGAGACCCAGTACTTC. Translation gives CASSPVGETQYF.

V and J are TRBV27 and TRBJ2-7; D gene ambiguous. CDR3 size: 13 residues. Germline V gene lookup returns CDR1 MNHEY and CDR2 SMNVEV (reference sequence). Trimming cost V 5 bases and J 7 bases, with 15 bases left between them. CDR3 protein: CASSEPSNNEQYF. CDR3 nucleotide sequence: TGTGCCAGCAGTGAACCAAGCAACAATGAGCAGTACTTC.

The chain couples TRBV7-2 to TRBJ2-1; TRBD2 matches 7 bases. The germline V gene encodes CDR1 SGHTA and CDR2 FQGNSA. Germline trimming cut 6 bases from V and 5 bases from J; bases unmatched to any gene: 13. The CDR3 has 16 amino acids. The CDR3 DNA is TGTGCCAGCAGGCCTCCTAGATTGGGGGGGAACAATGAGCAGTTCTTC. Its protein product is CASRPPRLGGNNEQFF.

The CDR3, as DNA: TGTGCCAGCAGTGGGACAGGGGGCGGGGAGCTGTTTTTT. Its translation: CASSGTGGGELFF. The chain has TRBV27 and TRBJ2-2; the match to TRBD1 covers 11 bases. Germline V gene sequence: CDR1 MNHEY, CDR2 SMNVEV (reference sequence). This CDR3 contains 13 residues. V was clipped by 5 bases and J by 7 bases; unmatched bases: 0.

The CDR3 sequence is CASSLAGEPHPETNLAKNIQYF. The CDR3, as DNA: TGTGCCAGCAGCTTAGCGGGGGAACCGCATCCAGAGACCAACCTAGCCAAAAACATTCAGTACTTC. This sequence joins TRBV11-1 and TRBJ2-4; D possibly uses TRBD1 or TRBD2 (5 bases each). V was shortened by 0 bases and J by 0 bases, with 27 bases between the two germline ends. The germline V gene has CDR1 SGHAT and CDR2 FQDESV (reference sequence). There are 22 residues in the CDR3.